This entry features one T cell receptor (beta chain) sequence. Profiling relied on immunoSEQ multiplex PCR, and the TCRdb table lists in-frame clones only, not all of them. The sample consists of 150,000 to 200,000 clones, 89% of them appearing once. The data belong to a study of blood T cell repertoires in COVID-19. As for the study in general: The samples span acute and convalescent COVID-19 from the United States, Italy and Spain. Sources were T cells, B-cell-depleted T cells, or PBMCs; the material itself was cDNA or gDNA.

This CDR3 spans 15 amino acids. Germline V gene data show CDR1 as SGHVS and CDR2 as FNYEAQ. The V gene end was trimmed by 3 bases and the J gene end by 5 bases; junction bases not matched to a gene: 7. Participant-given clinical history determined each cohort assignment. Donors in Cohort 3 who had recovered were those with two negative PCRs, healthcare professional clearance, or resolution of their symptoms. Sequences were obtained from PBMCs or T cells enriched from blood (not recorded which). This TCR came from a young woman who had recovered from COVID-19. J is TRBJ2-3 and V is TRBV7-6; TRBD2 matches 8 bases. In nucleotides, the CDR3 is TGTGCCAGCAGCTTCGGACTAGCTCGTGGAGATACGCAGTATTTT. This encodes CASSFGLARGDTQYF. The whole variable domain, filled in from reference TRBV7-6 and TRBJ2-3, reads GAGVSQSPRYKVTKRGQDVALRCDPISGHVSLYWYRQALGQGPEFLTYFNYEAQQDKSGLPNDRFSAERPEGSISTLTIQRTEQRDSAMYRCASSFGLARGDTQYFGPGTRLTVL.